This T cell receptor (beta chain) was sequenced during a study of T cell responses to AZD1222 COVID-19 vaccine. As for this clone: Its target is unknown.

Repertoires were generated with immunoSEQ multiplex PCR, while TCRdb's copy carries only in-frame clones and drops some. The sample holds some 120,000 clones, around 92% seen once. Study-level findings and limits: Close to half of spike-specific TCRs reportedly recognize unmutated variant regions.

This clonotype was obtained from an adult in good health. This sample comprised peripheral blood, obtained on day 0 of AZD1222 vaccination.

In DNA, the CDR3 is TGTGCCACCAGTGGACCAGGGTGGAGCACCGGGGAGCTGTTTTTT. Residues: CATSGPGWSTGELFF. V gene TRBV24-1 combines with J gene TRBJ2-2; tentatively, D is TRBD1 (5 bases). The V end lost 5 bases, the J end lost 4 bases, and 13 bases lay between the germline ends. The CDR3 is made up of 15 amino acids. CDR1 KGHDR and CDR2 SFDVKD come from the germline V gene.